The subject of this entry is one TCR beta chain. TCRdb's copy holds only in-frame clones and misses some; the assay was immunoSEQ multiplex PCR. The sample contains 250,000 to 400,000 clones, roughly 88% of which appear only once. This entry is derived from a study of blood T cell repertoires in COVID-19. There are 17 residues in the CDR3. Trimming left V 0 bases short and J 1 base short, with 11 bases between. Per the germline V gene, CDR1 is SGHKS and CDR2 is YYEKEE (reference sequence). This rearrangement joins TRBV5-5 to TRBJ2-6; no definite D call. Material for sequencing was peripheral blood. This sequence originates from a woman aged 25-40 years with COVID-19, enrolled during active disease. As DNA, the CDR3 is TGTGCCAGCAGCTTGGGAGCAGGCCAATCTGGGGCCAACGTCCTGACTTTC. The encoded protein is CASSLGAGQSGANVLTF.